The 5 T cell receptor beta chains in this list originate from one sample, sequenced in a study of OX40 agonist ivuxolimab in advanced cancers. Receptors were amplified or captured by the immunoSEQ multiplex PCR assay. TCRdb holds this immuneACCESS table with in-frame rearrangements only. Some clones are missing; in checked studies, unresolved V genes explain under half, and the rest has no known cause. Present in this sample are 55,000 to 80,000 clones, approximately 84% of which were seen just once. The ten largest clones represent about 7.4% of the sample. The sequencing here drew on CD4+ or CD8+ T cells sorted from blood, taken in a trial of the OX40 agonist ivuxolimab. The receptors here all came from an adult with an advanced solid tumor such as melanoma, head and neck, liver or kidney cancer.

CDR3 nucleotide sequence: TGTGCCAGCAGCTTAGAGGCCTCAGGAGGCTACACCTTC. As protein: CASSLEASGGYTF. J is TRBJ1-2 and V is TRBV7-9; D is unresolved. V was pared by 1 base and J by 8 bases, with 11 bases between. CDR1 SEHNR and CDR2 FQNEAQ come from the germline V gene (reference sequence). The CDR3 spans 13 residues.

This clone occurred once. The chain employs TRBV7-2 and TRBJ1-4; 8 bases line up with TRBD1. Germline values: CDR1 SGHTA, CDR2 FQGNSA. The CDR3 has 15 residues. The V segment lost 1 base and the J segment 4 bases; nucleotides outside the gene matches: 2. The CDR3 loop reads CASSLGDRFNEKLFF. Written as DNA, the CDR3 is TGTGCCAGCAGCTTAGGGGACAGGTTTAATGAAAAACTGTTTTTT. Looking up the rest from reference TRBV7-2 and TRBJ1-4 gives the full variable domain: GAGVSQSPSNKVTEKGKDVELRCDPISGHTALYWYRQSLGQGLEFLIYFQGNSAPDKSGLPSDRFSAERTGGSVSTLTIQRTQQEDSAVYLCASSLGDRFNEKLFFGSGTQLSVL.

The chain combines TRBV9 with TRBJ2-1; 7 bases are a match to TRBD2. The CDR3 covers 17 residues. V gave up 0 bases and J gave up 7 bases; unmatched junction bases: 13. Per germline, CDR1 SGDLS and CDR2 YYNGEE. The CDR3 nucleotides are TGTGCCAGCAGCGTAGCTGGGACGGCGGGAGCGCAAAATGAGCAGTTCTTC. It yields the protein CASSVAGTAGAQNEQFF. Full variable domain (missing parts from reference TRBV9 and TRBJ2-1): DSGVTQTPKHLITATGQRVTLRCSPRSGDLSVYWYQQSLDQGLQFLIQYYNGEERAKGNILERFSAQQFPDLHSELNLSSLELGDSALYFCASSVAGTAGAQNEQFFGPGTRLTVL.

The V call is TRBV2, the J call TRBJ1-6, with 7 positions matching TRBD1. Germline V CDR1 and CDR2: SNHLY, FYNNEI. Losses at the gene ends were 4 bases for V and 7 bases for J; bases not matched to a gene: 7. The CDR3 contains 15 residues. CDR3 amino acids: CASSGRTGANSPLHF. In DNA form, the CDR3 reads TGTGCCAGCAGTGGCCGGACAGGAGCCAATTCACCCCTCCACTTT.

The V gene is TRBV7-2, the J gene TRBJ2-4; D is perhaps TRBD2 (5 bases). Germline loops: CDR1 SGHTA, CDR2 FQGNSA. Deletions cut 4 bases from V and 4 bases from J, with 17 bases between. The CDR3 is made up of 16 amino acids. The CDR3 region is CASSSTAVPGKNIQYF. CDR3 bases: TGTGCCAGCAGCTCTACAGCGGTCCCCGGTAAAAACATTCAGTACTTC.